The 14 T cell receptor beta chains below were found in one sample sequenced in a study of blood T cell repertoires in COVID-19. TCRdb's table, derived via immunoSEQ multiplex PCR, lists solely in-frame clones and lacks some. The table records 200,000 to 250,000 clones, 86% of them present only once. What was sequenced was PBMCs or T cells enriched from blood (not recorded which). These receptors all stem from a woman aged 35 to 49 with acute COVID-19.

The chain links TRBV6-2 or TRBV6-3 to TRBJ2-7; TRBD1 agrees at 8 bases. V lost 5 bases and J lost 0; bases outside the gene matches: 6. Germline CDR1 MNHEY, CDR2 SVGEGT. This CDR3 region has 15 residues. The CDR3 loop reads CASSTRDRSSYEQYF. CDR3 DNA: TGTGCCAGCAGTACCCGGGACAGGTCCTCCTACGAGCAGTACTTC.

In nucleotides, the CDR3 is TGTGCCAGCAGCCAAGAAGGGGCCGCCCGAAAGGAAAAACTGTTTTTT. Its translation is CASSQEGAARKEKLFF. The J gene is TRBJ1-4, the V gene TRBV14, with D possibly being TRBD1 (5 bases). V shed 0 bases and J shed 8 bases, with 16 bases lying between them. This CDR3 has 16 amino acids. Germline V gene data show CDR1 as SGHDN and CDR2 as FVKESK.

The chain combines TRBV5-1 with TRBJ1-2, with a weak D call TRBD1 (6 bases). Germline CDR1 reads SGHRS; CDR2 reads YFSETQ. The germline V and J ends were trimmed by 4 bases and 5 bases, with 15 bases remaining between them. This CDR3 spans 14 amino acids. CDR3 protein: CASSPWDTEYGYTF. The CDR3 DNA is TGCGCCAGCAGCCCGTGGGACACAGAATATGGCTACACCTTC.

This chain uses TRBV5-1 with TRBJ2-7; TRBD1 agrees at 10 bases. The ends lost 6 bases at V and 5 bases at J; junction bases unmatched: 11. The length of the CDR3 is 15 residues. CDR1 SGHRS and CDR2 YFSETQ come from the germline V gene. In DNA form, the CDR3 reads TGCGCCAGCACCCCCAGGACAGGGGGTGTCGACGAGCAGTACTTC. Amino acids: CASTPRTGGVDEQYF.

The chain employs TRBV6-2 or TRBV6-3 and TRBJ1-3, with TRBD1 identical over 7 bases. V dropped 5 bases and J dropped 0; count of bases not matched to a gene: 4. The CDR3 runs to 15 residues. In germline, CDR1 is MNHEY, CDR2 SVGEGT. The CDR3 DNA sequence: TGTGCCAGCAGTAGGACAGGAGGCTCTGGAAACACCATATATTTT. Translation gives CASSRTGGSGNTIYF.

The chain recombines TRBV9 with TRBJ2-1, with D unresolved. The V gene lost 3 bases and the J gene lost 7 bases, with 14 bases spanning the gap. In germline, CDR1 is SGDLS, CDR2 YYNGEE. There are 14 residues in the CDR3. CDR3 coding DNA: TGTGCCAGCAGCGCCCCCCCGCCGAGGAATGAGCAGTTCTTC. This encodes CASSAPPPRNEQFF.

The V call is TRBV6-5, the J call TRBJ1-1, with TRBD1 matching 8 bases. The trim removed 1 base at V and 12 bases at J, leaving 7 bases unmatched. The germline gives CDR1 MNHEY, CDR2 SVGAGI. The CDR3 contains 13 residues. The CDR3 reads CASSYFATGDTFF. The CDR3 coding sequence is TGTGCCAGCAGTTACTTCGCGACAGGGGACACTTTCTTT.

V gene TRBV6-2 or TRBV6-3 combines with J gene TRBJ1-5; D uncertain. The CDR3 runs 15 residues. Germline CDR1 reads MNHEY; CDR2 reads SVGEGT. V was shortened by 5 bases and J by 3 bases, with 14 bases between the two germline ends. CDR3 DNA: TGTGCCAGCAGTACCACAGAATTTATCAATCAGCCCCAGCATTTT. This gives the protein CASSTTEFINQPQHF.

The CDR3 loop reads CASIAGTHFYGYTF. The CDR3 DNA is TGTGCCAGCATCGCCGGGACACATTTCTATGGCTACACCTTC. The chain couples TRBV6-5 to TRBJ1-2; the D gene is possibly TRBD1 (6 bases). V was shortened by 7 bases and J by 4 bases, with 16 bases between the two germline ends. The CDR3 has 14 residues. Germline CDR1 MNHEY, CDR2 SVGAGI.

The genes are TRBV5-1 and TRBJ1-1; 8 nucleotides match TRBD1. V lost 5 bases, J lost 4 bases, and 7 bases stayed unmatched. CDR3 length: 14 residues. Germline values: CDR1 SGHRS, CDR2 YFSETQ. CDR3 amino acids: CASRETGGSTEAFF. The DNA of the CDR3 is TGCGCCAGCAGAGAAACAGGGGGATCCACTGAAGCTTTCTTT.

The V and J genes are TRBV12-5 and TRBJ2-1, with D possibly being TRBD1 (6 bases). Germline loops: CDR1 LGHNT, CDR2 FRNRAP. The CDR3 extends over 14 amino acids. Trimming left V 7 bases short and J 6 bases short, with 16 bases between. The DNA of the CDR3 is TGTGCTAGTGTGGGGGCCCGCGGAGTCAATGAGCAGTTCTTC. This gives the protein CASVGARGVNEQFF.

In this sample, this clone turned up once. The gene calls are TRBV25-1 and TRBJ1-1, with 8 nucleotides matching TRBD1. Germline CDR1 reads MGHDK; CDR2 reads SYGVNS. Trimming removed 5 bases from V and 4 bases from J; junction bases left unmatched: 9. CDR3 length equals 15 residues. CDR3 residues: CASSLSGTGGTEAFF. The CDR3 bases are TGTGCCAGCAGTCTATCCGGGACAGGCGGCACTGAAGCTTTCTTT.

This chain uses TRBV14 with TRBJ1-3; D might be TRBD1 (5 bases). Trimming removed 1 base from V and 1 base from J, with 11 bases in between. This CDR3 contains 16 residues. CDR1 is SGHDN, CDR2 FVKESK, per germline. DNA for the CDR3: TGTGCCAGCAGCCAAGTAAGAGGGACTTCTGGAAACACCATATATTTT. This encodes CASSQVRGTSGNTIYF.

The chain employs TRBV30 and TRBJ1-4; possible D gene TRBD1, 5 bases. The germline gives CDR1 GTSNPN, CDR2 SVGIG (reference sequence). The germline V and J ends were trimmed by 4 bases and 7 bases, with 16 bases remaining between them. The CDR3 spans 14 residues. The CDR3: CAWKGTPIGEKLFF. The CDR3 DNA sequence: TGTGCCTGGAAAGGGACTCCGATCGGTGAAAAACTGTTTTTT.